These 6 T cell receptor beta chains share one sample of origin, sequenced in a study of CD8 T cells in Susac syndrome. RNA was extracted with the RNeasy kit, and a quantity of 0.5 to 1 ug was reverse transcribed using random hexamers. TCRdb recomputed calls from the immunoSEQ multiplex PCR reads with MiXCR, one row per CDR3 protein. Seen here are 150,000 to 200,000 distinct CDR3 sequences, just over 90% observed once, and the top ten hold just over 0.13%. Sequencing used CD4+ T cells from PBMCs. The receptors were sampled from a human donor in good health.

The chain joins TRBV29-1 to TRBJ2-2; no reliable D call. The CDR3 has 13 residues. V dropped 5 bases and J dropped 2 bases, with 9 bases sitting between them. The germline gives CDR1 SQVTM, CDR2 ANQGSEA. CDR3 DNA sequence: TGCAGCGTTTTTTGGGGTAACACCGGGGAGCTGTTTTTT. It encodes CSVFWGNTGELFF.

This chain connects TRBV10-3 to TRBJ1-1; 7 nucleotides match TRBD1. J lost 1 base, V lost 0 bases, and 5 bases had no gene match. CDR1 and CDR2 (germline): ENHRY, SYGVKD. This CDR3 is built from 16 residues. The CDR3 nucleotides are TGTGCCATCAGTGAGTCCCCTACAGGGGCGAACACTGAAGCTTTCTTT. This codes for CAISESPTGANTEAFF.

The chain is built from TRBV20-1 and TRBJ1-5; D gene uncertain. There are 13 residues in the CDR3. Germline-derived CDR1 and CDR2 are DFQATT and SNEGSKA (reference sequence). Trimming left V 1 base short and J 3 bases short, with 7 bases between. The CDR3 bases are TGCAGTGCTAGAGTAGGGTTCAATCAGCCCCAGCATTTT. Residues: CSARVGFNQPQHF.

V usage is TRBV20-1 and J usage is TRBJ1-2; D is unclear. Deletions cut 6 bases from V and 5 bases from J, with 10 bases between. Germline CDR1 and CDR2: DFQATT and SNEGSKA (reference sequence). The CDR3 loop spans 11 amino acids. CDR3 amino acids: CSAPMSYGYTF. The DNA of the CDR3 is TGCAGTGCCCCAATGTCTTATGGCTACACCTTC.

This chain links TRBV11-1 with TRBJ2-5; D possibly matches TRBD1 or TRBD2 (5 bases each). Trimming removed 3 bases from V and 6 bases from J, with 11 bases in between. The CDR3 is 13 residues long. Germline V gives CDR1 SGHAT, CDR2 FQDESV (reference sequence). The CDR3 DNA reads as TGTGCCAGCAGCTTGGGGGACCAGAAGACCCAGTACTTC. It codes for CASSLGDQKTQYF. The full variable domain, completed using reference TRBV11-1 and TRBJ2-5, is EAEVAQSPRYKITEKSQAVAFWCDPISGHATLYWYRQILGQGPELLVQFQDESVVDDSQLPKDRFSAERLKGVDSTLKIQPAELGDSAMYLCASSLGDQKTQYFGPGTRLLVL.

The chain is built from TRBV5-4 and TRBJ2-3; D gene unclear. The CDR3 is 12 amino acids. Trimming pared 0 bases from V and 5 bases from J, leaving 4 bases between. Germline V gene data show CDR1 as SGHNT and CDR2 as YYREEE (reference sequence). The CDR3 DNA is TGTGCCAGCAGCTTGGAGGTAGATACGCAGTATTTT. Translated, it gives CASSLEVDTQYF.